This TCR beta chain was retrieved from a study of T cell responses to AZD1222 COVID-19 vaccine. Assay used: immunoSEQ multiplex PCR; TCRdb lists only in-frame clones, some missing. The sample shows approximately 200,000 clones, around 92% of them seen only once. Points on this clone: Its antigen is undetermined.

Study outcomes and limitations: White British people made up most donors, females outnumbered males, and clonal diversity was possibly underestimated. Regions 160-218 and 743-854 held dominance among vaccine-associated CD4 TCRs, which spanned spike.

The specimen was peripheral blood, collected on day 0 of AZD1222 vaccination. This clonotype originated in an adult in good health.

The CDR3: CASSLQGAVYGYTF. The CDR3, as DNA: TGTGCCAGCAGCTTGCAGGGGGCGGTCTATGGCTACACCTTC. The rearrangement uses TRBV5-8 and TRBJ1-2; 8 bases fit TRBD1. The junction had 3 bases not matched to a gene; V was cut back by 1 base and J by 4 bases. The CDR3 is 14 amino acids. Germline V gene lookup returns CDR1 SGHTS and CDR2 YDEGEE.